These 22 T cell receptor beta chains originate from one sample sequenced in a study of T cell responses to AZD1222 COVID-19 vaccine. The data were produced by immunoSEQ multiplex PCR, yet TCRdb's version contains in-frame clones alone and is incomplete. The sample includes 200,000 or so clones, approximately 92% of them seen just once. Sequencing used peripheral blood, obtained on day 0 of AZD1222 vaccination. The receptors were gathered from an adult in good health.

V is TRBV6-5 and J is TRBJ1-2, with D unresolved. CDR1 and CDR2 from the germline V gene are MNHEY and SVGAGI. Trimming removed 7 bases at V and 4 bases at J, with 13 bases between. The CDR3 is 13 amino acids. CDR3 in amino acids: CASMGGGFYGYTF. In nucleotides, the CDR3 is TGTGCCAGCATGGGCGGTGGGTTCTATGGCTACACCTTC.

This chain links TRBV4-3 with TRBJ1-5; D remains ambiguous. The V gene's germline CDR1 is LGHNA and CDR2 YSLEER. The CDR3 is 16 residues long. Trimming took off 1 base at V and 4 bases at J, with 14 bases between the two ends. The CDR3 DNA reads TGCGCCAGCAGCCAAGGTTCAGGAGTCGGTAATCAGCCCCAGCATTTT. This gives the protein CASSQGSGVGNQPQHF.

The chain has TRBV2 and TRBJ1-2; a weak D match, TRBD1 (6 bases). The CDR3 totals 14 residues. The V end lost 6 bases, the J end lost 2 bases, and 13 bases lay between the germline ends. Per germline, CDR1 SNHLY and CDR2 FYNNEI. In DNA form, the CDR3 reads TGTGCCAGCAGCATCGGACAGTTAAACTATGGCTACACCTTC. Translation: CASSIGQLNYGYTF.

V and J are TRBV18 and TRBJ1-6, with D possibly matching TRBD1 (5 bases). Trimming cost V 4 bases and J 0 bases, with 16 bases left between them. Germline CDR1 KGHSH, CDR2 LQKENI. CDR3 length equals 18 residues. In DNA, the CDR3 is TGTGCCAGCTCACGTGAGATGAGGGGCAGCTCCTATAATTCACCCCTCCACTTT. Its protein is CASSREMRGSSYNSPLHF.

Written as DNA, the CDR3 is TGTGCCAGCAGTGATAAAAGGGGATCGGGAAACACCATATATTTT. Its protein is CASSDKRGSGNTIYF. The V gene is TRBV2, the J gene TRBJ1-3; a weak D match, TRBD1 (5 bases). V was cut by 3 bases and J by 4 bases, with 13 bases left in between. The CDR3 consists of 15 residues. CDR1 SNHLY and CDR2 FYNNEI come from the germline V gene.

V usage is TRBV3-1 (or the pseudogene TRBV3-2) and J usage is TRBJ1-2; 10 positions match TRBD1. This CDR3 spans 16 amino acids. The V and J ends lost 1 base and 6 bases, in that order; junction bases with no gene match: 8. Germline V gene data show CDR1 as LGHDT and CDR2 as YNNKEL (reference sequence). CDR3 loop: CASSQGWAGTGDGYTF. The CDR3 DNA sequence: TGTGCCAGCAGCCAAGGATGGGCGGGGACAGGGGATGGCTACACCTTC.

The V call is TRBV24-1, the J call TRBJ2-1, with D possibly matching TRBD1 (6 bases). CDR3 size: 12 residues. Germline lookup yields CDR1 KGHDR and CDR2 SFDVKD. V was trimmed by 7 bases and J by 10 bases, leaving 13 bases between them. CDR3 nucleotides: TGTGCCACCAGATCACAGGGAGTCGAGCAGTTCTTC. Its translation is CATRSQGVEQFF.

The CDR3 protein is CASSQDRGWGPDSNYGYTF. CDR3 DNA sequence: TGTGCCAGCAGCCAAGATCGGGGTTGGGGGCCCGATTCTAACTATGGCTACACCTTC. The chain has TRBV14 and TRBJ1-2; weak D call: TRBD1 (6 bases). The germline V gene has CDR1 SGHDN and CDR2 FVKESK. CDR3 length: 19 residues. Between the trimmed V and J ends, which lost 0 bases and 0 bases, there was a span of 20 bases.

V is TRBV2 and J is TRBJ1-2; weak D call: TRBD1 (5 bases). CDR3 length: 12 residues. V dropped 6 bases and J dropped 6 bases, with 11 bases sitting between them. Germline V gene lookup returns CDR1 SNHLY and CDR2 FYNNEI. The CDR3, as DNA: TGTGCCAGCAGGATAGGGGAGGATGGCTACACCTTC. Amino acids: CASRIGEDGYTF.

The chain recombines TRBV6-2 or TRBV6-3 with TRBJ2-5; tentative D call: TRBD1 (7 bases). This CDR3 is built from 16 residues. Trimming removed 1 base at V and 7 bases at J, with 19 bases between. From germline, CDR1 is MNHEY and CDR2 SVGEGT. CDR3 nucleotides: TGTGCCAGCAGTTACTGGTATCTAGGCCAGGGGGGGACCCAGTACTTC. Encoded protein: CASSYWYLGQGGTQYF.

The rearrangement links TRBV12-3 or TRBV12-4 to TRBJ1-1; D uncertain. The V end was cut by 3 bases, the J end by 4 bases, with 6 bases between. This CDR3 is built from 12 residues. The CDR3 DNA reads as TGTGCCAGCAGTTTGGGCAGCACTGAAGCTTTCTTT. Translated: CASSLGSTEAFF.

The chain employs TRBV3-1 (or the pseudogene TRBV3-2) and TRBJ1-5; unclear D gene. Germline V gene data show CDR1 as LGHDT and CDR2 as YNNKEL (reference sequence). The CDR3 length is 14 residues. The V end lost 1 base, the J end lost 9 bases, and 13 bases lay between the germline ends. The CDR3 region has the DNA TGTGCCAGCAGCCAAGCGCCAACTGCTGTGCCCCAGCATTTT. It translates to CASSQAPTAVPQHF.

The chain has TRBV12-3 or TRBV12-4 and TRBJ2-3; D might be TRBD1 (6 bases). CDR3 length: 13 amino acids. The V end lost 6 bases, the J end lost 7 bases, and 14 bases lay between the germline ends. CDR3 region: CASRDSRGNTQYF. In nucleotides, the CDR3 is TGTGCCAGCAGAGACTCCAGGGGAAATACGCAGTATTTT.

This clone was observed a handful of times. The chain carries TRBV4-1 and TRBJ1-2; the match to TRBD1 covers 10 bases. Trimming removed 3 bases from V and 8 bases from J; junction bases left unmatched: 15. CDR3 size: 17 residues. Germline loops: CDR1 MGHRA, CDR2 YSYEKL. CDR3 in DNA: TGCGCCAGCAGCCATTTAGGGAGCCGGGACAGGGGAGGCGGCTACACCTTC. It translates to CASSHLGSRDRGGGYTF.

The chain has TRBV5-6 and TRBJ2-7; TRBD1 matches at 9 bases. The CDR3 is 14 amino acids. Germline V CDR1 and CDR2: SGHDT, YYEEEE. Trimming at V came to 2 bases and at J to 1 base, leaving 1 base not matched to a gene. CDR3 region: CASSFGTGSYEQYV. The CDR3 DNA sequence: TGTGCCAGCAGCTTTGGGACAGGGTCCTACGAGCAGTACGTC.

This chain joins TRBV19 and TRBJ1-2, with D unclear. Germline-derived CDR1 and CDR2 are LNHDA and SQIVND (reference sequence). The germline V and J ends were trimmed by 0 bases and 3 bases, with 14 bases remaining between them. The CDR3 consists of 16 residues. In DNA, the CDR3 is TGTGCCAGTAGTATAGATCATGGGCAGTCATACTATGGCTACACCTTC. It codes for CASSIDHGQSYYGYTF.

V is TRBV11-3 and J is TRBJ2-2; possibly TRBD1 for D (5 bases). V was pared by 5 bases and J by 8 bases, with 18 bases between. This CDR3 has 15 residues. Per the germline V gene, CDR1 is SGHNT and CDR2 is YENEEA. The CDR3 is CASSPRQGVGGELFF. The DNA for the CDR3 is TGTGCCAGCAGCCCCCGCCAGGGTGTGGGGGGGGAGCTGTTTTTT.

This sequence joins TRBV3-1 (or the pseudogene TRBV3-2) and TRBJ1-3; weak D call: TRBD1 (5 bases). Trimming took 2 bases from V and 1 from J, leaving 12 bases between them. CDR1 is LGHDT and CDR2 is YNNKEL in the germline V gene (reference sequence). This CDR3 contains 16 residues. CDR3 residues: CASSQTPTVSGNTIYF. The CDR3 coding sequence is TGTGCCAGCAGCCAAACACCGACAGTGTCTGGAAACACCATATATTTT.

The chain has TRBV5-1 and TRBJ2-4, with 7 bases fitting TRBD1. The trim removed 4 bases at V and 0 bases at J, leaving 10 bases unmatched. CDR3 size: 17 residues. Germline assignment: CDR1 SGHRS and CDR2 YFSETQ. DNA of the CDR3: TGCGCCAGCAGCCCCGAGTACAGGGGCCAAGCCAAAAACATTCAGTACTTC. This translates into CASSPEYRGQAKNIQYF.

V is TRBV6-5 and J is TRBJ1-5; D may be TRBD1 (6 bases). CDR3 length: 15 residues. Deletions cut 6 bases from V and 1 base from J, with 13 bases between. CDR1 MNHEY and CDR2 SVGAGI come from the germline V gene. CDR3 amino acids: CASSSGTRSNQPQHF. The CDR3 bases are TGTGCCAGCAGCTCCGGGACACGAAGCAATCAGCCCCAGCATTTT.

The V gene is TRBV6-4, the J gene TRBJ2-2, with D unresolved. V gave up 2 bases and J gave up 2 bases, with 12 bases separating them. Germline CDR1 reads MRHNA; CDR2 reads SNTAGT. CDR3 length: 16 amino acids. The chain's CDR3 is CASSDRALINTGELFF. The CDR3 DNA sequence: TGTGCCAGCAGTGACCGAGCCCTTATAAACACCGGGGAGCTGTTTTTT.

CDR3 residues: CASSPRGGGIEDTQYF. The CDR3 DNA reads TGTGCCAGCAGCCCGCGAGGAGGGGGTATCGAAGATACGCAGTATTTT. This chain uses TRBV3-1 (or the pseudogene TRBV3-2) with TRBJ2-3; either TRBD1 or TRBD2 may supply D (6 bases each). Germline values: CDR1 LGHDT, CDR2 YNNKEL (reference sequence). The V gene lost 4 bases and the J gene lost 5 bases, with 19 bases spanning the gap. This CDR3 spans 16 amino acids.